This entry lists 13 T cell receptor beta chains sequenced from one sample in a study of blood T cell repertoires in COVID-19. The data were produced by immunoSEQ multiplex PCR, yet TCRdb's version contains in-frame clones alone and is incomplete. The sample includes approximately 140,000 clones, approximately 80% of them seen just once. The sample comprised peripheral blood. The receptor source for this set is a human donor with acute or convalescent COVID-19. The donor label of this sample is uncertain.

This clone has ten or more counts. The chain combines TRBV2 with TRBJ1-6; D is unclear. The germline V and J ends were trimmed by 4 bases and 5 bases, with 18 bases remaining between them. The CDR3 runs to 17 residues. CDR1 SNHLY and CDR2 FYNNEI come from the germline V gene. CDR3 nucleotides: TGTGCCAGCAGTGTATCGGTTTGGAGTTCGGATAATTCACCCCTCCACTTT. Amino acids: CASSVSVWSSDNSPLHF.

The rearrangement links TRBV7-6 to TRBJ1-2, with 8 bases lining up with TRBD1. This CDR3 region has 15 residues. Germline lookup yields CDR1 SGHVS and CDR2 FNYEAQ. The ends lost 1 base at V and 5 bases at J; junction bases unmatched: 6. CDR3 DNA sequence: TGTGCCAGCAGCTTAGGGACAGGGAAACCATATGGCTACACCTTC. It encodes CASSLGTGKPYGYTF.

The chain employs TRBV30 and TRBJ1-2; D is perhaps TRBD1 (6 bases). The V end was cut by 5 bases, the J end by 2 bases, with 12 bases between. Germline loops: CDR1 GTSNPN, CDR2 SVGIG (reference sequence). The CDR3 runs 13 residues. The CDR3 sequence: CAWVAQGNYGYTF. As DNA, the CDR3 is TGTGCCTGGGTCGCTCAGGGGAACTATGGCTACACCTTC.

This chain uses TRBV14 with TRBJ1-4; D unresolved. In germline, CDR1 is SGHDN, CDR2 FVKESK. CDR3 length: 14 residues. Trimming cost V 0 bases and J 10 bases, with 12 bases left between them. The CDR3 here is CASSQDPSRGKLFF. CDR3 DNA sequence: TGTGCCAGCAGCCAAGACCCTTCCCGGGGAAAACTGTTTTTT.

The chain has TRBV24-1 and TRBJ1-4; D call uncertain. The CDR3 loop spans 18 amino acids. Germline loops: CDR1 KGHDR, CDR2 SFDVKD. Trimming left V 5 bases short and J 0 bases short, with 18 bases between. The CDR3 spells CATSVPESRVATNEKLFF. For the CDR3, the DNA is TGTGCCACCAGTGTCCCTGAGAGTCGGGTTGCAACTAATGAAAAACTGTTTTTT.

CDR3 bases: TGCGCCAGCAGCCTACAGGGCCCGGTCAGAAATTCACCCCTCCACTTT. Amino acid sequence: CASSLQGPVRNSPLHF. V usage is TRBV4-1 and J usage is TRBJ1-6, with D tentatively TRBD1 (6 bases). The length of the CDR3 is 16 residues. Germline CDR1 and CDR2: MGHRA and YSYEKL. Trimming stripped 4 bases from V and 7 bases from J, with 17 bases between.

The chain recombines TRBV6-5 with TRBJ1-2, with D possibly matching TRBD1 (5 bases). Trimming removed 8 bases at V and 3 bases at J, with 10 bases between. The CDR3 contains 12 residues. CDR1 is MNHEY, CDR2 SVGAGI, per germline. The chain's CDR3 is CASAGNDYGYTF. Written as DNA, the CDR3 is TGTGCCAGCGCAGGGAACGACTATGGCTACACCTTC.

The chain recombines TRBV19 with TRBJ1-5; a weak D match, TRBD1 (6 bases). Trimming shortened V by 4 bases and J by 6 bases, and 10 bases separated the two germline ends. There are 13 residues in the CDR3. Looked up from germline, CDR1 is LNHDA and CDR2 is SQIVND (reference sequence). CDR3 DNA: TGTGCCAGTAGTACGACAGGACTTCAGCCCCAGCATTTT. It yields the protein CASSTTGLQPQHF. Looking up the rest from reference TRBV19 and TRBJ1-5 gives the full variable domain: DGGITQSPKYLFRKEGQNVTLSCEQNLNHDAMYWYRQDPGQGLRLIYYSQIVNDFQKGDIAEGYSVSREKKESFPLTVTSAQKNPTAFYLCASSTTGLQPQHFGDGTRLSIL.

This chain uses TRBV12-3 or TRBV12-4 with TRBJ2-7, with D perhaps TRBD1 (6 bases). The CDR3 loop spans 13 amino acids. The V and J ends lost 5 bases and 0 bases respectively, with 8 bases between them. The DNA of the CDR3 is TGTGCCAGCAGTCCGGACAGCTCCTACGAGCAGTACTTC. It translates to CASSPDSSYEQYF.

The rearrangement uses TRBV6-5 and TRBJ1-2; 9 bases align to TRBD1. Germline loops: CDR1 MNHEY, CDR2 SVGAGI. This CDR3 region has 15 residues. V gave up 7 bases and J gave up 8 bases; unmatched junction bases: 14. The chain's CDR3 is CASTLDRGESGGYTF. Here the CDR3 DNA reads TGTGCCAGCACCCTGGACAGGGGAGAGTCAGGGGGCTACACCTTC.

The chain employs TRBV3-1 (or the pseudogene TRBV3-2) and TRBJ2-7, with TRBD2 matching 9 bases. The CDR3 covers 16 residues. Losses at the gene ends were 0 bases for V and 2 bases for J; bases not matched to a gene: 5. Germline V lookup: CDR1 LGHDT, CDR2 YNNKEL (reference sequence). This chain's CDR3 is CASSQDSGGTPYEQYF. In DNA, the CDR3 is TGTGCCAGCAGCCAAGATAGCGGGGGAACGCCCTACGAGCAGTACTTC.

The chain links TRBV10-3 to TRBJ1-2; 8 bases are shared with TRBD1. Germline values: CDR1 ENHRY, CDR2 SYGVKD. The length of the CDR3 is 12 residues. The ends lost 6 bases at V and 4 bases at J; junction bases unmatched: 1. As DNA, the CDR3 is TGTGCCATCAGGACAGGGGTCTATGGCTACACCTTC. Translated: CAIRTGVYGYTF.

This chain uses TRBV6-5 with TRBJ2-2; tentative D call: TRBD1 (5 bases). This CDR3 has 13 amino acids. V lost 6 bases and J 5 bases, leaving 10 bases between the germline ends. CDR1 is MNHEY and CDR2 is SVGAGI in the germline V gene. The CDR3 spells CASRLSGTGELFF. CDR3 bases: TGTGCCAGCAGACTATCAGGGACCGGGGAGCTGTTTTTT.